This passage covers 2 T cell receptor beta chains from one sample sequenced in a study of blood T cells in healthy people across ages. A sample-barcoded 5' primer and a J-beta primer mix were used in a second PCR of roughly 7 to 11 cycles. TCRdb re-called the 5' RACE reads through MiXCR, storing one row per CDR3 protein. The data contain about 570,000 distinct CDR3 sequences, approximately 25% of them singletons. Sequencing was done on a sample of blood. Receptors originate from a woman between 65 and 79 years old in good health.

This clonotype was detected a few times. The chain combines TRBV4-1 with TRBJ1-4, with a tentative D call TRBD1 (5 bases). The CDR3 runs 15 residues. V dropped 4 bases and J dropped 0 bases, with 9 bases sitting between them. Germline-derived CDR1 and CDR2 are MGHRA and YSYEKL. CDR3 nucleotide sequence: TGCGCCAGCAGCCGAACAGGCTCAACTAATGAAAAACTGTTTTTT. This encodes CASSRTGSTNEKLFF.

V is TRBV4-3 and J is TRBJ2-1; D unclear. Germline-derived CDR1 and CDR2 are LGHNA and YSLEER. Trimming cost V 1 base and J 4 bases, with 8 bases left between them. This CDR3 contains 14 residues. The CDR3 here is CASSQGLEYNEQFF. As DNA, the CDR3 is TGCGCCAGCAGCCAAGGATTGGAGTACAATGAGCAGTTCTTC.